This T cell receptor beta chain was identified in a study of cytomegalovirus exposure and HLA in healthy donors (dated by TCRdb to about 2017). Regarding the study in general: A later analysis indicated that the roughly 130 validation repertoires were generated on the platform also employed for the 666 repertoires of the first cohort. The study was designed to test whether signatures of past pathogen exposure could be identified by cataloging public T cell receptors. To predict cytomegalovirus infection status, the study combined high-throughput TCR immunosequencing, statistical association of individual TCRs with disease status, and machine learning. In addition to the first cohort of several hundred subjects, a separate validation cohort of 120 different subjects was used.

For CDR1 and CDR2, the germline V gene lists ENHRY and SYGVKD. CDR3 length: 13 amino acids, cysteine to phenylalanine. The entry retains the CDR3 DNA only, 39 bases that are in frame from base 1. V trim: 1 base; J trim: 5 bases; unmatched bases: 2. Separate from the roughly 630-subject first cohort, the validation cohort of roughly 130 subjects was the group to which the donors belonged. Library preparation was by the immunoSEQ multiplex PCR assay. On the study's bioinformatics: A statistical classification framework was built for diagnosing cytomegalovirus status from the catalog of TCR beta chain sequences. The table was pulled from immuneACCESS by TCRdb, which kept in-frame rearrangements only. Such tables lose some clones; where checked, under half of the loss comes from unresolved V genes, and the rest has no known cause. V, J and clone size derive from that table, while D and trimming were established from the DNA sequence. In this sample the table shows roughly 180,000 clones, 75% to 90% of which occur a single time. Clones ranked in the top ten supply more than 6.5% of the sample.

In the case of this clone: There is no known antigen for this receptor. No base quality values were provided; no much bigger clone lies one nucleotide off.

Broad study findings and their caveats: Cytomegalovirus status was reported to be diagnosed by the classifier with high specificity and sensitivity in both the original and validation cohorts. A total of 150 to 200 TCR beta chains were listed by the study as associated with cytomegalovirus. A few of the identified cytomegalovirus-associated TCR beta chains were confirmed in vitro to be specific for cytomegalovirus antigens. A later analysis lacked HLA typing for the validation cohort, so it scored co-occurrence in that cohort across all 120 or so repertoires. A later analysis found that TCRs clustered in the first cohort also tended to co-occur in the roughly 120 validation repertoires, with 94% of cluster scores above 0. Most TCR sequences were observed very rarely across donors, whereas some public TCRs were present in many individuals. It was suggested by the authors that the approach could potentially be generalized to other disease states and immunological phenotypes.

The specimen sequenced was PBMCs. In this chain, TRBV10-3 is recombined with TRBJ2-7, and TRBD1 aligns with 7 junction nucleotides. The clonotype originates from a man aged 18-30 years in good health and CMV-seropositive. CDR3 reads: CAISEYRGHEQYF. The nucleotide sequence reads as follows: TGTGCCATCAGTGAGTACAGGGGCCACGAGCAGTACTTC.